The 5 T cell receptor beta chains reported below all come from one sample, sequenced in a study of T cell changes during pregnancy in multiple sclerosis. Method: immunoSEQ multiplex PCR; TCRdb's copy keeps in-frame clones and lacks some. The sample includes about 80,000 clones, 85% to 95% of them seen just once. The sequencing used CD4+ T cells from peripheral blood mononuclear cells, collected before pregnancy. Receptors were obtained from a female donor with multiple sclerosis, enrolled in a pregnancy study.

The genes are TRBV5-4 and TRBJ2-1, with 8 bases fitting TRBD2. V was clipped by 3 bases and J by 7 bases; unmatched bases: 9. Germline CDR1 and CDR2: SGHNT and YYREEE (reference sequence). This CDR3 is 15 amino acids long. The CDR3 DNA sequence: TGTGCCAGCAGCTCCCGGGGGGGCCAATGGAATGAGCAGTTCTTC. This translates into CASSSRGGQWNEQFF.

The rearrangement joins TRBV18 to TRBJ2-5, with 12 nucleotides matching TRBD2. V dropped 3 bases and J dropped 3; count of bases not matched to a gene: 8. This CDR3 comprises 17 residues. CDR1 KGHSH and CDR2 LQKENI come from the germline V gene. The CDR3 here is CASSPLPGLAGEETQYF. CDR3 nucleotides: TGTGCCAGCTCACCCCTTCCGGGACTAGCGGGCGAAGAGACCCAGTACTTC.

The rearrangement joins TRBV30 to TRBJ2-3; the match to TRBD2 covers 7 bases. The CDR3 totals 15 residues. Trimming at V came to 0 bases and at J to 7 bases, leaving 10 bases not matched to a gene. CDR1 and CDR2 from the germline V gene are GTSNPN and SVGIG (reference sequence). The CDR3 nucleotides are TGTGCCTGGAGTGTAGGGCTAGCGGCCGAGAATACGCAGTATTTT. The encoded protein is CAWSVGLAAENTQYF.

This clone was counted a single time. The chain links TRBV7-6 to TRBJ2-1; 7 nucleotides match TRBD2. Germline loops: CDR1 SGHVS, CDR2 FNYEAQ. V shed 1 base, J shed 8 bases, and the junction held 8 bases outside the gene matches. This CDR3 region has 15 residues. This chain's CDR3 is CASSLGGTTVYEQFF. The CDR3 DNA reads TGTGCCAGCAGCTTAGGTGGGACTACAGTTTATGAGCAGTTCTTC.

The chain has TRBV6-6 and TRBJ1-4; D remains unclear. Between the trimmed V and J ends, which lost 2 bases and 0 bases, there was a span of 4 bases. The CDR3 has 14 amino acids. The germline V gene encodes CDR1 MNHNY and CDR2 SVGAGI (reference sequence). CDR3 DNA sequence: TGTGCCAGCAGTTACGGAGCAACTAATGAAAAACTGTTTTTT. Amino acids: CASSYGATNEKLFF.